These 16 T cell receptor beta chains were all obtained from the same sample, sequenced in a study of PD-1 blockade in classical Hodgkin lymphoma. Time point noted: cycle 4 day 1 (C4D1), after five to seven weeks of nivolumab. Following autologous stem cell transplantation, relapse occurred in every patient, and exposure to brentuximab vedotin varied. Only in-frame clones appear in the TCRdb table, and some are missing; sequencing was by immunoSEQ multiplex PCR. The sample records about 20,000 clones, 65% to 80% being singletons. The source material was peripheral blood mononuclear cells (PBMCs), sampled before the fourth cycle of nivolumab. All receptors derive from a human donor with classical Hodgkin lymphoma.

This clone was observed a handful of times. J is TRBJ1-3 and V is TRBV9; 7 bases agree with TRBD1. Germline loops: CDR1 SGDLS, CDR2 YYNGEE. This CDR3 spans 14 amino acids. V was pared by 4 bases and J by 2 bases, with 3 bases of the junction left unmatched. CDR3 nucleotides: TGTGCCAGCAGCTCCAGGGGGACTGGAAACACCATATATTTT. Translated: CASSSRGTGNTIYF.

The chain combines TRBV7-9 with TRBJ1-2; TRBD1 matches at 7 bases. This CDR3 has 13 amino acids. V lost 5 bases and J lost 7; bases outside the gene matches: 7. Germline V gene sequence: CDR1 SEHNR, CDR2 FQNEAQ (reference sequence). The CDR3 DNA sequence: TGTGCCAGCAGCCTTGACAGGGAGCTTGGCTACACCTTC. This translates into CASSLDRELGYTF.

The rearrangement links TRBV19 to TRBJ1-5; D is perhaps TRBD1 (6 bases). Germline values: CDR1 LNHDA, CDR2 SQIVND (reference sequence). V lost 3 bases and J lost 2, with 14 bases in between. CDR3 length: 16 residues. The CDR3 reads CASSIDGGGRNQPQHF. The CDR3 DNA follows: TGTGCCAGTAGTATTGACGGGGGCGGGCGCAATCAGCCCCAGCATTTT.

The CDR3 nucleotides read TGCAGCGTAGTGAGTAACACTGAAGCTTTCTTT. Translated, it gives CSVVSNTEAFF. V usage is TRBV29-1 and J usage is TRBJ1-1; D unresolved. Trimming shortened V by 6 bases and J by 2 bases, and 7 bases separated the two germline ends. CDR3 size: 11 residues. CDR1 and CDR2 (germline): SQVTM, ANQGSEA.

V and J are TRBV7-9 and TRBJ1-1, with D possibly being TRBD1 (6 bases). Trimming took 5 bases from V and 2 from J, leaving 15 bases between them. Looked up from germline, CDR1 is SEHNR and CDR2 is FQNEAQ (reference sequence). This CDR3 contains 15 residues. The CDR3 DNA reads TGTGCCAGCAGCCTCGAGGGGGGGGCCAACACTGAAGCTTTCTTT. Protein: CASSLEGGANTEAFF. Combining the CDR3 with reference TRBV7-9 and TRBJ1-1 gives the whole variable domain DTGVSQNPRHKITKRGQNVTFRCDPISEHNRLYWYRQTLGQGPEFLTYFQNEAQLEKSRLLSDRFSAERPKGSFSTLEIQRTEQGDSAMYLCASSLEGGANTEAFFGQGTRLTVV.

The chain combines TRBV27 with TRBJ1-4, with D perhaps matching TRBD1 (5 bases). Trimming took 6 bases from V and 4 from J, leaving 15 bases between them. The CDR3 length is 15 residues. CDR1 is MNHEY and CDR2 is SMNVEV in the germline V gene (reference sequence). The CDR3 loop reads CASRNPGRGNEKLFF. DNA of the CDR3: TGTGCCAGCAGGAACCCGGGACGGGGTAATGAAAAACTGTTTTTT.

The rearrangement uses TRBV28 and TRBJ2-5; 9 bases align to TRBD1. The J call may be mistaken, given a closer DNA end match to TRBJ2-7. CDR3 size: 15 residues. The germline V gene encodes CDR1 MDHEN and CDR2 SYDVKM. The CDR3 DNA reads TGTGCCAGCAGTTCTGGTGGGACAGGGTCCGACGAGCAGTACTTC. Its translation is CASSSGGTGSDEQYF.

The V and J genes are TRBV6-6 and TRBJ1-2; TRBD1 agrees at 9 bases. After removal of 2 bases from V and 5 bases from J, the junction contained 3 bases not matched to a gene. This CDR3 spans 14 amino acids. The V gene's germline CDR1 is MNHNY and CDR2 SVGAGI (reference sequence). CDR3 protein: CASSYLGQGYGYTF. CDR3 bases: TGTGCCAGCAGTTACCTGGGACAGGGTTATGGCTACACCTTC.

This clone was observed a few times. V and J are TRBV7-9 and TRBJ2-3; TRBD1 matches 8 bases. CDR1 and CDR2 (germline): SEHNR, FQNEAQ (reference sequence). Trimming removed 5 bases from V and 4 bases from J; junction bases left unmatched: 11. This CDR3 region has 16 residues. The CDR3 reads CASSPHQGARADTQYF. The CDR3 region has the DNA TGTGCCAGCAGCCCTCATCAGGGGGCGAGAGCAGATACGCAGTATTTT. The full variable domain, completed using reference TRBV7-9 and TRBJ2-3, is DTGVSQNPRHKITKRGQNVTFRCDPISEHNRLYWYRQTLGQGPEFLTYFQNEAQLEKSRLLSDRFSAERPKGSFSTLEIQRTEQGDSAMYLCASSPHQGARADTQYFGPGTRLTVL.

The CDR3 loop is CASSPLPTGDSTDTQYF. The CDR3 DNA is TGTGCCAGCAGCCCTCTCCCGACAGGGGATAGCACAGATACGCAGTATTTT. The chain recombines TRBV14 with TRBJ2-3; 8 bases map to TRBD1. This CDR3 comprises 17 residues. J lost 0 bases, V lost 4 bases, and 9 bases had no gene match. Germline CDR1 is SGHDN and CDR2 is FVKESK.

This chain links TRBV19 with TRBJ2-7; D is possibly TRBD1 or TRBD2 (5 bases each). The CDR3 length is 14 residues. Germline V CDR1 and CDR2: LNHDA, SQIVND (reference sequence). Between the trimmed V and J ends, which lost 4 bases and 4 bases, there was a span of 14 bases. The CDR3 DNA follows: TGTGCCAGTAGTACTGGGACGGGACGATACGAGCAGTACTTC. Translating gives CASSTGTGRYEQYF.

V gene TRBV5-1 combines with J gene TRBJ2-3, with TRBD2 matching over 8 bases. With V trimmed by 0 bases and J by 0 bases, 6 bases remained unmatched. Germline V CDR1 and CDR2: SGHRS, YFSETQ. This CDR3 has 17 amino acids. CDR3 sequence (DNA): TGCGCCAGCAGCTTGGGGACCTCTAGCGGGAGCACAGATACGCAGTATTTT. Protein product: CASSLGTSSGSTDTQYF.

The chain links TRBV30 to TRBJ2-7, with 8 bases aligning to TRBD2. The CDR3 has 20 amino acids. Unmatched junction bases numbered 24, after V lost 2 bases and J lost 3 bases. Germline CDR1 is GTSNPN and CDR2 is SVGIG (reference sequence). The CDR3 DNA sequence: TGTGCCTGGAGTAAACGTCTGGGACCGGAACTCCGGGGGGGGTTCTACGAGCAGTACTTC. It translates to CAWSKRLGPELRGGFYEQYF.

This chain uses TRBV29-1 with TRBJ1-2, with no clear D. Germline lookup yields CDR1 SQVTM and CDR2 ANQGSEA. V lost 5 bases, J lost 7 bases, and 14 bases lay in between. This CDR3 comprises 12 residues. This chain's CDR3 is CSVTHGAGGYTF. The CDR3 nucleotides are TGCAGCGTTACCCATGGAGCAGGTGGCTACACCTTC.

The chain combines TRBV19 with TRBJ1-6; D gene unclear. The CDR3 loop spans 13 amino acids. Trimming pared 6 bases from V and 7 bases from J, leaving 10 bases between. Germline CDR1 reads LNHDA; CDR2 reads SQIVND (reference sequence). CDR3 residues: CASSGLGNSPLHF. The CDR3 nucleotides read TGTGCCAGTAGCGGGTTGGGAAATTCACCCCTCCACTTT. Drawing the rest from reference TRBV19 and TRBJ1-6, the complete variable domain is DGGITQSPKYLFRKEGQNVTLSCEQNLNHDAMYWYRQDPGQGLRLIYYSQIVNDFQKGDIAEGYSVSREKKESFPLTVTSAQKNPTAFYLCASSGLGNSPLHFGNGTRLTVT.

In its sample, this clone was seen once. The genes are TRBV28 and TRBJ1-5; D is uncertain. The CDR3 extends over 15 amino acids. V was clipped by 4 bases and J by 5 bases, with 15 bases between them. Germline values: CDR1 MDHEN, CDR2 SYDVKM. CDR3 loop: CASSYFDRRYQPQHF. The CDR3 nucleotides read TGTGCCAGCAGTTACTTCGATCGTCGGTATCAGCCCCAGCATTTT.